This TCR beta chain stems from a study of OX40 agonist ivuxolimab in advanced cancers. Overall study: Recorded diagnoses for dose-escalation patients were hepatocellular carcinoma, melanoma, renal cell or head and neck cancer.

Germline assignment: CDR1 MDHEN and CDR2 SYDVKM. V dropped 6 bases and J dropped 1 base, with 12 bases sitting between them. This CDR3 comprises 14 residues. Sequenced by immunoSEQ multiplex PCR; TCRdb stores in-frame clones only, minus some. The sample shows 70,000 to 75,000 clones, about 85% of them seen only once. The receptor was derived from an adult with an advanced solid tumor such as melanoma, head and neck, liver or kidney cancer. The gene calls are TRBV28 and TRBJ2-5; a weak D match, TRBD2 (7 bases). The sequencing used CD4+ or CD8+ T cells sorted from blood, collected in a trial of the OX40 agonist ivuxolimab. CDR3 in DNA: TGTGCCAGCAGATCCGGGGGGCCCCAAGAGACCCAGTACTTC. It specifies CASRSGGPQETQYF.